This T cell receptor beta chain is drawn from a study of T cells after yellow fever vaccination. The CDR3 length is 13 residues. Germline assignment: CDR1 SGDLS and CDR2 YYNGEE. The V and J ends lost 7 bases and 4 bases respectively, with 14 bases between them. TCRdb independently ran MiXCR on the 5' RACE reads; one entry per CDR3 protein. In the table there are roughly 400,000 distinct CDR3 sequences, around 20% of which are singletons. The genes are TRBV9 and TRBJ1-2; no clear D gene. Specimen: PBMCs, collected before the yellow fever booster vaccination. The clonotype originates from a man between 18 and 35 years old who received the YFV17D yellow fever vaccine. CDR3 protein: CASEMGLGYGYTF. CDR3 DNA: TGTGCCAGCGAGATGGGTCTAGGCTATGGCTACACCTTC.